Sequencing of this TCR beta chain was carried out in a study of blood T cell repertoires in COVID-19. Original handling: Amplification with reference gene primers provided the estimates of nucleated cell counts. The method was immunoSEQ multiplex PCR; TCRdb's version includes in-frame clones alone and lacks a portion of them. The V and J calls and the clone size are those of that table, but D and trimming were determined from the DNA. This sample yields 390,000 or so clones, of which roughly 90% are seen a single time; about 2.9% belongs to the top ten. Germline V gene data show CDR1 as MGHDK and CDR2 as SYGVNS. V gave up 4 bases and J gave up 10 bases; unmatched junction bases: 12. This CDR3 comprises 15 residues. Patients at the Seattle site were enrolled during active infection and followed longitudinally.

This clonotype was obtained from a woman in her 30s with COVID-19, enrolled during active disease. Input material: peripheral blood. The rearrangement links TRBV25-1 to TRBJ1-5, with 8 positions matching TRBD1. The DNA for the CDR3 is TGTGCCAGCAGTGGCCTGGACAGGGTTATTAGACCCCAGCATTTT. Translated, it gives CASSGLDRVIRPQHF.